The 8 T cell receptor beta chains below come from one sample, sequenced in a study of blood T cells in healthy people across ages. A J-beta primer mix and a sample-barcoded 5' primer were used in a second PCR of about 6 to 12 cycles. TCRdb re-derived calls from the 5' RACE reads in MiXCR, one entry per CDR3 protein. The sample lists approximately 900,000 distinct CDR3 sequences, under 50% occurring once. Sequenced material: blood. Receptor source: a man aged 25 to 40 in good health.

The chain links TRBV15 to TRBJ1-2; weak D call: TRBD1 (5 bases). Trimming shortened V by 2 bases and J by 3 bases, and 10 bases separated the two germline ends. This CDR3 is built from 14 residues. Germline V gives CDR1 LNHNV, CDR2 YYDKDF (reference sequence). For the CDR3, the DNA is TGTGCCACCAGCAGAACCTCAGGGTACTATGGCTACACCTTC. Encoded protein: CATSRTSGYYGYTF.

The chain joins TRBV20-1 to TRBJ1-2; the match to TRBD1 covers 7 bases. Germline values: CDR1 DFQATT, CDR2 SNEGSKA (reference sequence). The CDR3 is made up of 11 amino acids. Trimming cost V 4 bases and J 8 bases; bases outside gene matches: 4. This chain's CDR3 is CSAIRGEGYTF. The CDR3 region has the DNA TGCAGTGCTATCAGGGGGGAAGGCTACACCTTC.

This clonotype was seen a few times. This chain links TRBV18 with TRBJ1-2; D uncertain. This CDR3 is 15 amino acids long. CDR1 and CDR2 (germline): KGHSH, LQKENI. Trimming took 3 bases from V and 3 from J, leaving 14 bases between them. The CDR3 DNA reads TGTGCCAGCTCACCTCGAAGGGCCATTGACTATGGCTACACCTTC. Translated: CASSPRRAIDYGYTF.

This clonotype has just a few counts. The J gene is TRBJ2-2, the V gene TRBV4-1, with 7 bases aligning to TRBD2. With 0 bases clipped from V and 4 bases from J, the junction kept 8 bases outside the gene matches. This CDR3 contains 17 residues. Germline V gene sequence: CDR1 MGHRA, CDR2 YSYEKL. This CDR3 reads CASSQEYTGGVTGELFF. The CDR3 nucleotides are TGCGCCAGCAGCCAAGAGTATACGGGGGGAGTCACCGGGGAGCTGTTTTTT.

The chain uses TRBV29-1 and TRBJ2-3; TRBD2 agrees at 11 bases. CDR1 is SQVTM and CDR2 is ANQGSEA in the germline V gene. CDR3 length: 14 residues. V dropped 6 bases and J dropped 5; count of bases not matched to a gene: 7. The CDR3 DNA follows: TGCAGCGTCCCTCCTAGCGGGGGGAGAGATACGCAGTATTTT. This translates into CSVPPSGGRDTQYF.

The rearrangement uses TRBV6-2 or TRBV6-3 and TRBJ2-7, with D perhaps being TRBD1 or TRBD2 (5 bases each). With 6 bases removed from V and 3 bases from J, the gap between germline ends came to 9 bases. The CDR3 length is 12 residues. Germline CDR1 and CDR2: MNHEY and SVGEGT. Here the CDR3 reads CASSGAYYEQYF. The CDR3 nucleotides read TGTGCCAGCAGCGGGGCCTACTACGAGCAGTACTTC.

Regarding this clonotype: This sequence may be a read error, since a much larger clone differs from it by one base. The chain employs TRBV6-4 and TRBJ2-1, with D possibly TRBD2 on 5 matching bases. Germline loops: CDR1 MRHNA, CDR2 SNTAGT. This CDR3 is built from 13 residues. V was shortened by 3 bases and J by 15 bases, with 18 bases between the two germline ends. DNA of the CDR3: TGTGCCAGCAGTGAAAAGGAGGATGAGGTGCGGTTCTTC. This gives the protein CASSEKEDEVRFF.

The chain couples TRBV5-1 to TRBJ2-2, with TRBD2 matching over 7 bases. Unmatched junction bases numbered 1, after V lost 2 bases and J lost 6 bases. Germline assignment: CDR1 SGHRS and CDR2 YFSETQ. The CDR3 runs 13 residues. CDR3 DNA: TGCGCCAGCAGCTTCCGGGAGGCCGGGGAGCTGTTTTTT. Its protein is CASSFREAGELFF. Complete variable domain (other parts from reference TRBV5-1 and TRBJ2-2): KAGVTQTPRYLIKTRGQQVTLSCSPISGHRSVSWYQQTPGQGLQFLFEYFSETQRNKGNFPGRFSGRQFSNSRSEMNVSTLELGDSALYLCASSFREAGELFFGEGSRLTVL.